A selection of T cell receptor beta chains follows, all from one sample in a study of vaccination and CD4 T cells after COVID-19. The antigens these receptors bind are not known. TCRdb processed the PCR reads anew with MiXCR; each CDR3 protein has one entry. Of just over 14,000 distinct CDR3 sequences in the sample, more than 45% were seen once. The sample taken for sequencing was CD4+ T cells from blood, cultured in vitro. These TCRs come from a human donor who had recovered from COVID-19. The CDR3 runs from the conserved cysteine through the conserved F or W. D genes are given only for firm matches. Not every row has a clone size; where given, it reads once, few, many or a size class.

D	size	V	J	CDR3	DNA
NA	NA	TRBV20-1	TRBJ1-1	CSARDPPEAFF	TGCAGTGCTAGAGACCCCCCTGAAGCTTTCTTT
TRBD2	NA	TRBV20-1	TRBJ2-1	CSAYSPGLAGGPYNEQFF	TGCAGTGCTTATTCGCCGGGACTAGCGGGAGGGCCCTACAATGAGCAGTTCTTC
TRBD2	NA	TRBV24-1	TRBJ2-1	CATSAPSGQGDGEQFF	TGTGCCACCAGTGCCCCTAGCGGGCAAGGAGATGGTGAGCAGTTCTTC
NA	NA	TRBV20-1	TRBJ1-5	CSAREGGSRQPQHF	TGCAGTGCTAGAGAGGGCGGGAGTAGGCAGCCCCAGCATTTT
TRBD2	NA	TRBV6-5	TRBJ2-2	CASSYPTSGARKVGELFF	TGTGCCAGCAGTTACCCGACTAGCGGAGCCAGGAAGGTCGGGGAGCTGTTTTTT
NA	NA	TRBV12-3/TRBV12-4	TRBJ2-7	CASSVADITYEQYF	TGTGCCAGCAGTGTAGCGGATATCACCTACGAGCAGTACTTC
NA	once	TRBV7-8	TRBJ1-1	CASSLVTGNTEAFF	TGTGCCAGCAGCTTAGTCACGGGGAACACTGAAGCTTTCTTT
NA	NA	TRBV7-3	TRBJ2-5	CASSQAGSRRETQYF	TGTGCCAGCAGCCAGGCCGGGAGTAGACGAGAGACCCAGTACTTC
NA	NA	TRBV28	TRBJ1-5	CASSSPPNQPQHF	TGTGCCAGCAGTTCCCCGCCAAATCAGCCCCAGCATTTT
NA	NA	TRBV20-1	TRBJ2-7	CSATAGTTYEQYF	TGCAGTGCTACCGCTGGGACAACCTACGAGCAGTACTTC
TRBD2	NA	TRBV7-2	TRBJ2-7	CASSLDGRATEQYF	TGTGCCAGCAGCTTAGACGGGAGGGCTACCGAGCAGTACTTC
NA	few	TRBV20-1	TRBJ1-5	CSARRGNQPQHF	TGCAGTGCTAGGCGGGGGAATCAGCCCCAGCATTTT
NA	NA	TRBV7-8	TRBJ1-5	CASSQNSNQPQHF	TGTGCCAGCAGCCAAAACAGCAATCAGCCCCAGCATTTT
TRBD1	NA	TRBV2	TRBJ1-5	CASRRQGEGNQPQHF	TGTGCCAGCAGAAGACAGGGGGAGGGCAATCAGCCCCAGCATTTT
TRBD1	NA	TRBV20-1	TRBJ1-2	CSARALTGTGNYGYTF	TGCAGTGCTAGAGCCTTGACCGGGACAGGGAACTATGGCTACACCTTC
TRBD2	once	TRBV19	TRBJ2-1	CASSIREDYPGNEQFF	TGTGCCAGTAGTATTCGGGAGGACTACCCAGGGAATGAGCAGTTCTTC
TRBD2	NA	TRBV6-1	TRBJ2-7	CASSGRTSGRIYEQYF	TGTGCCAGCAGTGGACGGACTAGCGGGAGAATATACGAGCAGTACTTC
NA	few	TRBV7-8	TRBJ2-5	CASSSDPTAPIMQETQYF	TGTGCCAGCAGCTCAGATCCGACAGCCCCTATTATGCAAGAGACCCAGTACTTC
TRBD1	once	TRBV12-3/TRBV12-4	TRBJ1-1	CASSLQGAVEAFF	TGTGCCAGCAGTTTACAGGGGGCGGTTGAAGCTTTCTTT
TRBD2	NA	TRBV18	TRBJ2-5	CASSPNSGRAVDQETQYF	TGTGCCAGCTCCCCGAATAGCGGGAGGGCCGTCGACCAAGAGACCCAGTACTTC
NA	NA	TRBV7-9	TRBJ2-7	CASRYSGGSRYEQYF	TGTGCCAGCAGGTATTCAGGGGGGTCTCGCTACGAGCAGTACTTC
TRBD2	NA	TRBV20-1	TRBJ2-1	CSAEGSPSGGHRSNEQFF	TGCAGTGCTGAGGGTAGTCCTAGCGGGGGACATCGGAGCAATGAGCAGTTCTTC
TRBD2	NA	TRBV20-1	TRBJ2-7	CSARGLASRYEQYF	TGCAGTGCTAGAGGACTAGCGTCGAGGTATGAGCAGTACTTC
TRBD1	few	TRBV6-1	TRBJ1-5	CASSRTGWNQPQHF	TGTGCCAGCAGCAGGACAGGTTGGAATCAGCCCCAGCATTTT
NA	once	TRBV20-1	TRBJ1-3	CSAEKLEKNTIYF	TGCAGTGCGGAAAAGTTGGAGAAAAACACCATATATTTT
NA	few	TRBV6-2/TRBV6-3	TRBJ2-5	CASSYLTQETQYF	TGTGCCAGCAGTTACTTGACCCAAGAGACCCAGTACTTC